These 15 T cell receptor beta chains came from one sample sequenced in a study of blood T cell repertoires in COVID-19. TCRdb's copy holds only in-frame clones and misses some; the assay was immunoSEQ multiplex PCR. Altogether over 150,000 clones are present, about 88% being singletons, with the ten largest covering 15% to 20%. Sequencing used peripheral blood. The receptor source for this set is a man aged 45 to 65 with COVID-19, enrolled during active disease.

The chain employs TRBV12-3 or TRBV12-4 and TRBJ1-5; D may be TRBD1 (6 bases). The CDR3 contains 12 residues. Between the trimmed V and J ends, which lost 3 bases and 9 bases, there was a span of 9 bases. The CDR3 loop reads CASSLRGGPQHF. The CDR3 DNA reads as TGTGCCAGCAGTTTGAGGGGGGGGCCCCAGCATTTT.

The count of this clone is one. The rearrangement uses TRBV7-8 and TRBJ2-5, with 7 positions matching TRBD1. Germline V lookup: CDR1 SGHVS, CDR2 FQNEAQ. CDR3 length equals 14 residues. Losses at the gene ends were 5 bases for V and 5 bases for J; bases not matched to a gene: 8. The CDR3 loop reads CASSADRVRETQYF. The CDR3 nucleotides read TGTGCCAGCAGCGCCGACAGGGTGAGGGAGACCCAGTACTTC.

This rearrangement joins TRBV2 to TRBJ2-1; TRBD2 might be the D (6 bases). The CDR3 has 15 residues. CDR1 SNHLY and CDR2 FYNNEI come from the germline V gene. Trimming left V 4 bases short and J 8 bases short, with 18 bases between. In DNA form, the CDR3 reads TGTGCCAGCAGTGCCTCCTTACTAGCTAGGGATGAGCAGTTCTTC. Protein: CASSASLLARDEQFF.

This chain uses TRBV28 with TRBJ1-1, with a weak D call TRBD1 (6 bases). This CDR3 comprises 15 residues. V gave up 8 bases and J gave up 6 bases, with 22 bases separating them. Per the germline V gene, CDR1 is MDHEN and CDR2 is SYDVKM. CDR3 DNA: TGTGCCAGCCGTGTGACAGGTCCAGTTGATTCTGAAGCTTTCTTT. Its translation is CASRVTGPVDSEAFF. Drawing the rest from reference TRBV28 and TRBJ1-1, the complete variable domain is DVKVTQSSRYLVKRTGEKVFLECVQDMDHENMFWYRQDPGLGLRLIYFSYDVKMKEKGDIPEGYSVSREKKERFSLILESASTNQTSMYLCASRVTGPVDSEAFFGQGTRLTVV.

The rearrangement links TRBV7-9 to TRBJ2-2, with a possible D match to TRBD2 (5 bases). Germline V lookup: CDR1 SEHNR, CDR2 FQNEAQ (reference sequence). V was trimmed by 5 bases and J by 5 bases, leaving 15 bases between them. The CDR3 loop spans 15 amino acids. CDR3 sequence: CASSPTDPGTGELFF. As DNA, the CDR3 is TGTGCCAGCAGCCCTACCGACCCGGGGACCGGGGAGCTGTTTTTT.

The gene calls are TRBV10-3 and TRBJ2-1, with TRBD1 as a possible D gene (5 bases). V was trimmed by 3 bases and J by 4 bases, leaving 13 bases between them. This CDR3 spans 15 amino acids. Germline-derived CDR1 and CDR2 are ENHRY and SYGVKD. The CDR3 region is CAISDQQAIYNEQFF. DNA of the CDR3: TGTGCCATCAGTGACCAACAGGCGATTTACAATGAGCAGTTCTTC.

The chain carries TRBV12-5 and TRBJ1-2, with 7 nucleotides matching TRBD1. Germline V gives CDR1 LGHNT, CDR2 FRNRAP. V was pared by 7 bases and J by 2 bases, with 7 bases of the junction left unmatched. The CDR3 loop spans 14 amino acids. The CDR3 region has the DNA TGTGCTAGTGTCTATCCGGGACAGAACTATGGCTACACCTTC. Its protein product is CASVYPGQNYGYTF.

The rearrangement uses TRBV6-5 and TRBJ2-1, with TRBD1 matching over 8 bases. The CDR3 loop spans 13 amino acids. J lost 11 bases, V lost 7 bases, and 10 bases had no gene match. Germline-derived CDR1 and CDR2 are MNHEY and SVGAGI. The CDR3 sequence: CASTGQGKMKQFF. The CDR3 DNA reads as TGTGCCAGCACCGGACAGGGCAAAATGAAGCAGTTCTTC.

This chain uses TRBV7-2 with TRBJ2-3; D is uncertain. V lost 5 bases and J lost 3, with 9 bases in between. The CDR3 runs to 13 residues. Germline CDR1 is SGHTA and CDR2 is FQGNSA. This chain's CDR3 is CASSRGFTDTQYF. The CDR3 DNA sequence: TGTGCCAGCAGCCGCGGCTTTACAGATACGCAGTATTTT.

The chain employs TRBV14 and TRBJ2-7; the D gene is possibly TRBD2 (5 bases). The CDR3 is 15 amino acids. Trimming pared 0 bases from V and 6 bases from J, leaving 15 bases between. Germline values: CDR1 SGHDN, CDR2 FVKESK. CDR3 protein: CASSQDRFFSGEQYF. In nucleotides, the CDR3 is TGTGCCAGCAGCCAAGACAGGTTTTTCAGCGGCGAGCAGTACTTC.

The J gene is TRBJ1-1, the V gene TRBV7-9; the D gene is possibly TRBD1 (6 bases). Trimming removed 5 bases at V and 5 bases at J, with 12 bases between. Germline V gives CDR1 SEHNR, CDR2 FQNEAQ (reference sequence). This CDR3 has 13 residues. CDR3 nucleotide sequence: TGTGCCAGCAGCCCACAGGGACCAACTGAAGCTTTCTTT. This codes for CASSPQGPTEAFF.

The chain couples TRBV19 to TRBJ2-5; 15 bases match TRBD2. The trim removed 1 base at V and 5 bases at J, leaving 5 bases unmatched. Germline CDR1 and CDR2: LNHDA and SQIVND (reference sequence). The CDR3 sequence is 17 residues long. CDR3 loop: CASSIGGLAGGGETQYF. CDR3 in DNA: TGTGCCAGTAGTATAGGAGGACTAGCGGGAGGGGGGGAGACCCAGTACTTC. The entire variable domain, with the rest obtained from reference TRBV19 and TRBJ2-5, is as follows: DGGITQSPKYLFRKEGQNVTLSCEQNLNHDAMYWYRQDPGQGLRLIYYSQIVNDFQKGDIAEGYSVSREKKESFPLTVTSAQKNPTAFYLCASSIGGLAGGGETQYFGPGTRLLVL.

The CDR3 bases are TGTGCCAGCAGAGCGCTGCGGCGGGACCAAGAGACCCAGTACTTC. This gives the protein CASRALRRDQETQYF. The gene calls are TRBV6-4 and TRBJ2-5, with D possibly TRBD2 on 5 matching bases. This CDR3 region has 15 residues. CDR1 is MRHNA and CDR2 is SNTAGT in the germline V gene. V lost 6 bases and J lost 0, with 14 bases in between.

The rearrangement joins TRBV5-7 to TRBJ2-3; a weak D match, TRBD2 (7 bases). TRBV5-7 has ORF status, its function being uncertain. The CDR3 contains 17 residues. Trimming pared 7 bases from V and 3 bases from J, leaving 24 bases between. CDR3 nucleotides: TGTGCCAGCCCCAGCACCCCCCAGAGGGGGGGTACAGATACGCAGTATTTT. It encodes CASPSTPQRGGTDTQYF.

V is TRBV7-9 and J is TRBJ1-5; 10 bases are shared with TRBD1. Germline V gene lookup returns CDR1 SEHNR and CDR2 FQNEAQ (reference sequence). The CDR3 extends over 17 amino acids. Germline trimming cut 5 bases from V and 7 bases from J; bases unmatched to any gene: 14. The CDR3 DNA is TGTGCCAGCAGCCTTTCCCCCGACAGGGGGCGCGAACAGCCCCAGCATTTT. Amino acids: CASSLSPDRGREQPQHF.